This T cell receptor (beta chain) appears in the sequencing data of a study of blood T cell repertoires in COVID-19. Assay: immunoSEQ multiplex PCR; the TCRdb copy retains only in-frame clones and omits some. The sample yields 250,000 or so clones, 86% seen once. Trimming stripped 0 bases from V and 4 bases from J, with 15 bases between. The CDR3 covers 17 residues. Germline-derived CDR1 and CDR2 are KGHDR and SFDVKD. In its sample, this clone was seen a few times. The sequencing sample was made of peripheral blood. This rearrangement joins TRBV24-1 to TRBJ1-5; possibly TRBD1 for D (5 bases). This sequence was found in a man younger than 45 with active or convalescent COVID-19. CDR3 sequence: CATSDLPPTGYNQPQHF. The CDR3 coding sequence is TGTGCCACCAGTGATTTGCCCCCTACAGGTTATAATCAGCCCCAGCATTTT.